This TCR beta chain appears in the sequencing data of a study of blood T cells in healthy people across ages (dated by TCRdb to 2015 to 2017). Context from the whole study: In model experiments, template switching captured roughly one uniquely barcoded TCR beta cDNA molecule for every two T cells. To track age-related changes in TCR beta repertoire diversity, the study relied on deep sequencing normalized with unique cDNA molecular identifiers. The donors were split into four age groups: young (average about 16 years), middle-aged (nearly 40), aged (roughly 65) and long-lived (about 82). To avoid experimental bias, donors of different ages were randomly spread across the sequencing lanes. For two donors (one aged 18 to 30 and one aged 80 or older), the study analyzed two additional independent replicas of 1 million unique cDNA reads from the same blood draw. Here is what the overall study found, with its caveats: Because profiling used bulk unsorted PBMCs, naive and antigen-experienced compartments could not be compared conclusively. Total diversity estimates from one million sequenced T cells were considered lower bounds and underestimates. Donor CMV infection status was unknown, potentially confounding age-related changes in expanded clonotypes. As age increased, observed TCR beta diversity per million T cells dropped in a roughly linear way, and a significant reduction was already evident by age around 41. Compared with the aged group, the long-lived group had more naive CD4+ T cells, fewer expanded clones and increased TCR diversity, suggesting age selection. The percentage of naive T cells measured by flow cytometry correlated strongly with observed TCR beta diversity.

The receptor library was made with 5' RACE. This sample was sequenced with an Illumina HiSeq 2500. A second PCR of 7 to 11 cycles was performed with a sample-barcoded 5' primer and a J-beta primer mix. A template-switch 5' adaptor carrying 12 random nucleotides introduced a unique molecular identifier onto each TCR beta cDNA molecule. Each sample yielded at least 3 million CDR3-containing paired-end reads. First-strand cDNA was synthesized from all RNA with the Mint cDNA synthesis kit, primed by a TRBC-specific oligonucleotide. After uracil-DNA glycosylase treatment, a first 18-cycle PCR used universal primers M1SS and BC2_uni_R on all cDNA. Per the source publication's procedure: Normalization of each sample was performed by random selection of 1 million high-quality reads, each carrying a distinct molecular identifier. Reads with shared molecular identifiers were discarded instead of being binned into consensus sequences. MiTCR, set to a Q25 quality threshold and the strictest error-elimination algorithm, was used for CDR3 identification, clonotype clustering and error correction. A nonparametric unseen species model with Euler transformation was used to estimate a lower bound on total TCR beta diversity. TCRdb ran its own pipeline on the public reads, namely fastp trimming at Q25 and MiXCR clone calling, and kept in-frame beta chains. Records with the same CDR3 protein are collapsed into one entry carrying the most frequent genes and DNA. Here the V and J calls rest on TCRdb's processing, not on the authors' analysis. The sample yields hundreds of thousands of distinct CDR3 sequences; around 50% were counted once. 20% to 30% of the sample is in the top ten clones.

The donors were roughly 38 Caucasian individuals from Russia, aged 6 to 90 years, who were systemically healthy. About 10 milliliters of peripheral blood were drawn from each donor into EDTA-treated Vacutainer tubes. PBMCs were isolated by Ficoll-Paque density-gradient centrifugation, with at least 6.5 million obtained per sample. Trizol reagent was used to extract total RNA from the PBMCs, yielding at least 5.5 micrograms per sample. For every donor, an aliquot of PBMCs went through flow cytometry to measure the percentages of naive CD45RAhigh/CD27high T cells. As for this clonotype: Its antigen target is currently unknown. Qualities for individual bases were not recorded, and no much larger clone is one base off.

From the cysteine through the phenylalanine, the CDR3 covers 14 amino acids. The kept DNA is CDR3 alone, 42 bases in frame from the first base. V and J are truncated by 3 bases and 4 bases respectively, leaving an intervening sequence of 10 bases. Taken from the germline V gene, the CDR1 and CDR2 loops are SGHAT and FQNNGV. Recombination connected TRBV11-2 to TRBJ2-1; the best D guess is TRBD1, with 6 bases matching. This receptor was obtained from a middle-aged man in good health. Material for sequencing was blood. The DNA sequence is given as TGTGCCAGCAGCTTCCGGGACACATACAATGAGCAGTTCTTC. This gives the protein CASSFRDTYNEQFF.